This TCR beta chain came from a study of low-dose radiotherapy and immunotherapy resistance in tumors. At the level of the study: Doses of 0.5 Gy per fraction every 2 weeks, totaling 6.5 Gy, went to Cohort 1. Patients took 300 mg oral aspirin daily for four cycles from cycle 1 day 1.

Regarding time point: after trial treatment. Described treatment: LDRT plus nivolumab, ipilimumab, low-dose cyclophosphamide and aspirin (RACIN trial). Advanced solid tumors lacking tumor-infiltrating lymphocytes characterized eligible patients. This clonotype was found many times. Gene-specific TRAV and TRBV primers were used for first-strand cDNA, covering alpha and beta chains. Both a constant-region primer and a V-primer adapter served to amplify TCRs across 20 PCR cycles. It was by in vitro transcription that isolated mRNA was amplified. One entry per CDR3 protein, called by TCRdb with MiXCR from the reads. The sample lists tens of thousands of distinct CDR3 sequences; 20% were seen once. CDR3 size: 15 residues. The germline V gene has CDR1 SGHTS and CDR2 YDEGEE. With 0 bases removed from V and 9 bases from J, the gap between germline ends came to 17 bases.

This chain uses TRBV5-8 with TRBJ2-3; D is possibly TRBD1 (5 bases). The TCR comes from a female donor with ovarian cancer. Source: PBMCs, taken after low-dose radiotherapy plus immunotherapy. This CDR3 reads CASSLDDGQQITQYF. In DNA form, the CDR3 reads TGTGCCAGCAGCTTGGATGACGGACAACAGATAACGCAGTATTTT.